This passage covers 4 T cell receptor beta chains from one sample sequenced in a study of identical twins. One entry per CDR3 protein, called by TCRdb with MiXCR from the 5' RACE reads. Here the sample spans about 720,000 distinct CDR3 sequences, 8.6% being singletons. The same data also went into a second study, on yellow fever vaccine responses in identical twins.

The sequenced sample was PBMCs. The receptors originated from a woman aged 18 to 35 in good health.

The rearrangement links TRBV18 to TRBJ2-2; no reliable D call. V shed 3 bases and J shed 4 bases, with 9 bases lying between them. The CDR3 loop spans 14 amino acids. The germline V gene encodes CDR1 KGHSH and CDR2 LQKENI. Written as DNA, the CDR3 is TGTGCCAGCTCACCGCTACAGAGCACCGGGGAGCTGTTTTTT. Translating gives CASSPLQSTGELFF.

The chain carries TRBV29-1 and TRBJ2-7, with TRBD1 matching 7 bases. J was trimmed by 5 bases and V by 6 bases; bases with no gene match: 10. Germline CDR1 reads SQVTM; CDR2 reads ANQGSEA. The CDR3 loop spans 13 amino acids. CDR3 loop: CSVTGEYRNEQYF. The CDR3 DNA reads as TGCAGCGTCACAGGGGAGTATCGCAACGAGCAGTACTTC.

This chain joins TRBV21-1 and TRBJ2-3; the D call in the table, TRBD2, was not verified against the DNA. TRBV21-1 has pseudogene status. The CDR3 consists of 17 residues. The CDR3 loop is CASSKGVRGPNTDTQYF. In DNA, the CDR3 is TGTGCCAGCAGCAAAGGGGTTCGGGGCCCCAACACAGATACGCAGTATTTT.

This clonotype was seen at least ten times. CDR3 loop: CASSLGGGGARREDTQYF. DNA for the CDR3: TGTGCCAGCAGTCTTGGTGGCGGGGGGGCCAGAAGGGAAGATACGCAGTATTTT. V is TRBV9 and J is TRBJ2-3, with 9 nucleotides matching TRBD2. The germline V gene encodes CDR1 SGDLS and CDR2 YYNGEE. CDR3 length: 18 residues. V was pared by 5 bases and J by 5 bases, with 18 bases of the junction left unmatched.